The 17 T cell receptor beta chains below all came from one sample that was sequenced in a study of OX40 agonist ivuxolimab in advanced cancers. Clones were read by immunoSEQ multiplex PCR, and TCRdb kept only the in-frame ones, dropping some. The top ten hold around 15% of the sample, which has roughly 20,000 clones, over 75% seen once. The sequenced sample was CD4+ or CD8+ T cells sorted from blood, obtained in a trial of the OX40 agonist ivuxolimab. The receptors were gathered from an adult with an advanced solid tumor such as melanoma, head and neck, liver or kidney cancer.

CDR3 in amino acids: CASSSDSSAGELFF. For the CDR3, the DNA is TGTGCCAGCAGCTCGGACAGTTCGGCCGGGGAGCTGTTTTTT. The rearrangement links TRBV7-5 to TRBJ2-2; TRBD1 is the table's D call and was not checked against the DNA. TRBV7-5 is labeled a pseudogene. The CDR3 extends over 14 amino acids.

The chain links TRBV14 to TRBJ2-2, with TRBD2 matching over 7 bases. The CDR3 is made up of 15 amino acids. CDR1 and CDR2 from the germline V gene are SGHDN and FVKESK. J gave up 7 bases and V 3 bases, and 8 bases lay outside the gene matches. CDR3 residues: CASSHVGGTHGELFF. The CDR3 DNA is TGTGCCAGCAGCCACGTCGGGGGGACCCACGGGGAGCTGTTTTTT.

V and J are TRBV30 and TRBJ2-3, with D perhaps matching TRBD1 (5 bases). CDR1 and CDR2 from the germline V gene are GTSNPN and SVGIG (reference sequence). V was clipped by 7 bases and J by 1 base, with 18 bases between them. The CDR3 totals 15 residues. The CDR3 protein is CASSGSGHGTDTQYF. As DNA, the CDR3 is TGTGCCTCCTCAGGGTCAGGGCACGGCACAGATACGCAGTATTTT.

For the CDR3, the DNA is TGTGCCAGCAGCTCTCCAGACAGGGCCTATGGCTACACCTTC. Encoded protein: CASSSPDRAYGYTF. V usage is TRBV7-8 and J usage is TRBJ1-2; TRBD1 aligns across 7 bases. J gave up 4 bases and V 4 bases, and 6 bases lay outside the gene matches. The CDR3 is 14 amino acids. The germline V gene encodes CDR1 SGHVS and CDR2 FQNEAQ. Drawing the rest from reference TRBV7-8 and TRBJ1-2, the complete variable domain is GAGVSQSPRYKVAKRGQDVALRCDPISGHVSLFWYQQALGQGPEFLTYFQNEAQLDKSGLPSDRFFAERPEGSVSTLKIQRTQQEDSAVYLCASSSPDRAYGYTFGSGTRLTVV.

This clone was detected only once. V usage is TRBV9 and J usage is TRBJ1-5, with 8 bases matching TRBD1. V lost 3 bases and J lost 5; bases outside the gene matches: 4. Looked up from germline, CDR1 is SGDLS and CDR2 is YYNGEE. The CDR3 is 14 residues long. CDR3 in DNA: TGTGCCAGCAGCGAGGACAGGGAAGATCAGCCCCAGCATTTT. This encodes CASSEDREDQPQHF.

The rearrangement uses TRBV4-1 and TRBJ1-6; D might be TRBD1 (5 bases). Trimming removed 2 bases from V and 7 bases from J, with 12 bases in between. There are 15 residues in the CDR3. CDR1 is MGHRA and CDR2 is YSYEKL in the germline V gene. The CDR3 DNA sequence: TGCGCCAGCAGCCAAACCTGGGACGGAAATTCACCCCTCCACTTT. Amino acids: CASSQTWDGNSPLHF.

The chain links TRBV18 to TRBJ2-1, with unresolved D. Germline V lookup: CDR1 KGHSH, CDR2 LQKENI. V lost 3 bases and J lost 8, with 17 bases in between. The CDR3 runs to 15 residues. CDR3 coding DNA: TGTGCCAGCTCACCTTTCAAGCCTGTTTGCGATGAGCAGTTCTTC. This codes for CASSPFKPVCDEQFF.

The chain recombines TRBV9 with TRBJ1-2, with D unresolved. V lost 4 bases to trimming and J lost 6 bases, with 19 bases between them. The germline V gene encodes CDR1 SGDLS and CDR2 YYNGEE. This CDR3 contains 15 residues. CDR3 nucleotide sequence: TGTGCCAGCAGCCCTTTACAGCGAGGCGTAGATGGCTACACCTTC. Its protein is CASSPLQRGVDGYTF.

This rearrangement joins TRBV29-1 to TRBJ2-7; possibly TRBD1 or TRBD2 for D (6 bases each). V gave up 3 bases and J gave up 3 bases, with 15 bases separating them. Germline CDR1 and CDR2: SQVTM and ANQGSEA. The CDR3 runs 14 residues. CDR3 sequence (DNA): TGCAGCGTTGATCCGGGGGCCCCTAACTACGAGCAGTACTTC. Protein sequence: CSVDPGAPNYEQYF.

The genes are TRBV7-8 and TRBJ2-7; 12 bases fit TRBD2. Germline assignment: CDR1 SGHVS and CDR2 FQNEAQ. V gave up 5 bases and J gave up 3 bases; unmatched junction bases: 8. This CDR3 region has 16 residues. Here the CDR3 reads CASSLGLAGTIYEQYF. CDR3 coding DNA: TGTGCCAGCAGCCTAGGACTAGCGGGGACTATCTACGAGCAGTACTTC.

The chain couples TRBV11-2 to TRBJ1-1, with D uncertain. With 7 bases removed from V and 4 bases from J, the gap between germline ends came to 10 bases. From germline, CDR1 is SGHAT and CDR2 FQNNGV. The CDR3 loop spans 12 amino acids. The CDR3 DNA sequence: TGTGCCAGCACATCATGGGGCACTGAAGCTTTCTTT. It specifies CASTSWGTEAFF.

CDR3 sequence: CASSLTGGPIKNIQYF. The CDR3 nucleotides read TGTGCCAGCAGCCTCACTGGAGGGCCTATTAAAAACATTCAGTACTTC. V gene TRBV7-2 combines with J gene TRBJ2-4, with D tentatively TRBD2 (6 bases). CDR3 size: 16 residues. Trimming pared 5 bases from V and 4 bases from J, leaving 18 bases between. Germline CDR1 SGHTA, CDR2 FQGNSA.

On this clone: The sample carries other DNA sequences with the same CDR3. The V gene is TRBV6-1, the J gene TRBJ1-1; D possibly corresponds to TRBD1 (6 bases). Per germline, CDR1 MNHNS and CDR2 SASEGT. The CDR3 covers 14 residues. Trimming pared 3 bases from V and 1 base from J, leaving 9 bases between. CDR3 protein: CASSDGGWNTEAFF. CDR3 coding DNA: TGTGCCAGCAGTGACGGGGGCTGGAACACTGAAGCTTTCTTT.

This chain links TRBV4-3 with TRBJ2-2; D may be TRBD2 (6 bases). Trimming pared 0 bases from V and 3 bases from J, leaving 8 bases between. This CDR3 region has 15 residues. Germline CDR1 and CDR2: LGHNA and YSLEER. CDR3 residues: CASSQDGGDTGELFF. CDR3 DNA sequence: TGCGCCAGCAGCCAAGACGGAGGGGACACCGGGGAGCTGTTTTTT.

The chain is built from TRBV27 and TRBJ2-5; TRBD2 is a possible D gene (6 bases). The germline V gene encodes CDR1 MNHEY and CDR2 SMNVEV (reference sequence). The CDR3 runs 17 residues. Deletions cut 2 bases from V and 5 bases from J, with 21 bases between. Here the CDR3 reads CASSLSGASEVGETQYF. The CDR3 DNA follows: TGTGCCAGCAGTTTAAGTGGGGCTAGCGAAGTGGGGGAGACCCAGTACTTC.

J is TRBJ2-5 and V is TRBV27; tentatively, D is TRBD1 (5 bases). Germline lookup yields CDR1 MNHEY and CDR2 SMNVEV (reference sequence). The length of the CDR3 is 14 residues. V was shortened by 4 bases and J by 0 bases, with 9 bases between the two germline ends. The CDR3 protein is CASSSDSNQETQYF. In DNA form, the CDR3 reads TGTGCCAGCAGTTCAGACAGCAACCAAGAGACCCAGTACTTC.

There are a few counts of this clone. The chain employs TRBV30 and TRBJ1-1; no clear D. Germline values: CDR1 GTSNPN, CDR2 SVGIG (reference sequence). V lost 5 bases, J lost 2 bases, and 6 bases lay in between. The CDR3 totals 11 residues. CDR3 sequence reads: CAWGDNTEAFF. CDR3 DNA: TGTGCCTGGGGGGATAACACTGAAGCTTTCTTT.